This TCR beta chain was sequenced for a study of chemoradiotherapy in HPV16-positive cancers. About this clone: Its antigen remains unknown.

Over chemoradiotherapy, repertoires were sampled more than once. Study observations and caveats: Candidate HPV-specific clones and E7-related TCR motifs grew in tumor during treatment.

Libraries were prepared by immunoSEQ multiplex PCR; TCRdb keeps only in-frame clonotypes and omits some of them. The profile shows about 17,000 clones, 89% of them singletons. From germline, CDR1 is SGHNT and CDR2 YYREEE (reference sequence). V trimming: 2 bases; J trimming: 4 bases; junction bases outside the gene matches: 3. The length of the CDR3 is 14 residues. The sequencing used blood, collected from a patient who underwent chemoradiotherapy. This rearrangement joins TRBV5-4 to TRBJ1-2; 9 bases map to TRBD1. The receptor's source is a human donor with HPV-associated anogenital cancer. CDR3 sequence reads: CASSLQGAAYGYTF. For the CDR3, the DNA is TGTGCCAGCAGCTTACAGGGGGCGGCCTATGGCTACACCTTC. Filled out from reference TRBV5-4 and TRBJ1-2, the complete variable domain reads ETGVTQSPTHLIKTRGQQVTLRCSSQSGHNTVSWYQQALGQGPQFIFQYYREEENGRGNFPPRFSGLQFPNYSSELNVNALELDDSALYLCASSLQGAAYGYTFGSGTRLTVV.